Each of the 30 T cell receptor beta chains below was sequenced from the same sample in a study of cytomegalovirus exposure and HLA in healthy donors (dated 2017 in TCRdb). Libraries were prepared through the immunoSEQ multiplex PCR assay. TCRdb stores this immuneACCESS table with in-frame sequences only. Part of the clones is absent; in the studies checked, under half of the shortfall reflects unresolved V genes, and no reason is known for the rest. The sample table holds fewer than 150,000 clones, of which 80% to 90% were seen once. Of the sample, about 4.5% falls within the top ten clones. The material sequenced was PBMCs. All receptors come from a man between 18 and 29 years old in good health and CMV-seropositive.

CDR3 in DNA: TGTGCCAGCAGCCCTGGACAGGGGGCGTCCTACGAGCAGTACTTC. This sequence encodes CASSPGQGASYEQYF. This chain uses TRBV2 with TRBJ2-7; 11 bases are shared with TRBD1. Unmatched junction bases numbered 5, after V lost 6 bases and J lost 1 base. CDR3 size: 15 residues. CDR1 is SNHLY and CDR2 is FYNNEI in the germline V gene.

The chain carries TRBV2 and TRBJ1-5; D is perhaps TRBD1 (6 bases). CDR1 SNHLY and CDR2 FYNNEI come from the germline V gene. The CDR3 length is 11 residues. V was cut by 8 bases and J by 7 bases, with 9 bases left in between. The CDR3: CASGTGQPQHF. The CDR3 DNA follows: TGTGCCAGCGGAACAGGGCAGCCCCAGCATTTT.

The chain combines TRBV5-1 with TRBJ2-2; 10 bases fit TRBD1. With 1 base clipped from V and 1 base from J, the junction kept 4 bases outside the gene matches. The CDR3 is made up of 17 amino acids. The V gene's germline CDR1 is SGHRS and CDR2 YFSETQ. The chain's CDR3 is CASSLTGDRGNTGELFF. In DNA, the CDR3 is TGCGCCAGCAGCTTGACGGGGGACAGGGGGAACACCGGGGAGCTGTTTTTT.

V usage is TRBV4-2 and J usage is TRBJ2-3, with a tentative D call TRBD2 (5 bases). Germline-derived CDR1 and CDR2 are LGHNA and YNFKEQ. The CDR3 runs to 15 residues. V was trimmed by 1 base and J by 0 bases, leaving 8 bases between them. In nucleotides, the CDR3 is TGTGCCAGCAGCCAAGTCGCGGGTAGCACAGATACGCAGTATTTT. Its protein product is CASSQVAGSTDTQYF.

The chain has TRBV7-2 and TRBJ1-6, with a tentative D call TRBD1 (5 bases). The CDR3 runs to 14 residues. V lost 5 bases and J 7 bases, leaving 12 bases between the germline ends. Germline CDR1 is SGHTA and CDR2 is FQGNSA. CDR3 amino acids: CASSPRGWNSPLHF. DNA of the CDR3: TGTGCCAGCAGCCCCCGGGGGTGGAATTCACCCCTCCACTTT.

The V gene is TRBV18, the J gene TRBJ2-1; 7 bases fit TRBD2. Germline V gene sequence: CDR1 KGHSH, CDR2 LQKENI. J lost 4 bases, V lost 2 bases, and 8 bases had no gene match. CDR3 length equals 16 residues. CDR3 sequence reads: CASSPMGGDRYNEQFF. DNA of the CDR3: TGTGCCAGCTCACCAATGGGAGGGGATAGGTACAATGAGCAGTTCTTC.

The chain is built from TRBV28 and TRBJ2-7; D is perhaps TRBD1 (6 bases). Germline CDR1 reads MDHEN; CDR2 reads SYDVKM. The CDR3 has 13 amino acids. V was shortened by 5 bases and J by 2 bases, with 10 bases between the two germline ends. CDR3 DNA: TGTGCCAGCAGTCTCAGGGGAGCCTACGAGCAGTACTTC. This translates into CASSLRGAYEQYF.

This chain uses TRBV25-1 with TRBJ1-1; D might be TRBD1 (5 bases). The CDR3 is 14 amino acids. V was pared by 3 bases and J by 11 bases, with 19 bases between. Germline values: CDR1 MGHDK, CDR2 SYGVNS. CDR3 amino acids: CASSDHPRVGRAFF. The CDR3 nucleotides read TGTGCCAGCAGTGATCACCCCAGGGTGGGAAGGGCTTTCTTT.

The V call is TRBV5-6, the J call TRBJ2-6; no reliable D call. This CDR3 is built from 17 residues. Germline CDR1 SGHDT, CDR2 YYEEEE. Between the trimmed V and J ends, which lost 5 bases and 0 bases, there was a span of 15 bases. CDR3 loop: CASRSRVPRSGANVLTF. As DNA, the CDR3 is TGTGCCAGCAGATCACGGGTTCCCCGCTCTGGGGCCAACGTCCTGACTTTC.

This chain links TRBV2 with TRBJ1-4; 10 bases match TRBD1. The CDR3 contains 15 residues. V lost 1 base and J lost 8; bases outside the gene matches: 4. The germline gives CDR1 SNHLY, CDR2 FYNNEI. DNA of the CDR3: TGTGCCAGCAGTGAAGGGGGGACAGGGGAAGAAAAACTGTTTTTT. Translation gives CASSEGGTGEEKLFF. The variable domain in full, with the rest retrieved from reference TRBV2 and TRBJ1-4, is EPEVTQTPSHQVTQMGQEVILRCVPISNHLYFYWYRQILGQKVEFLVSFYNNEISEKSEIFDDQFSVERPDGSNFTLKIRSTKLEDSAMYFCASSEGGTGEEKLFFGSGTQLSVL.

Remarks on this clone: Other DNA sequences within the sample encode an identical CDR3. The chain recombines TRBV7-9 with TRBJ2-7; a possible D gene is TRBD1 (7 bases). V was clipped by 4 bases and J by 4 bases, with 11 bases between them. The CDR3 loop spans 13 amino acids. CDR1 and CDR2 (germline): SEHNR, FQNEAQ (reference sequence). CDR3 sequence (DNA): TGTGCCAGCAGCTGGGCAGGGGGGTACGAGCAGTACTTC. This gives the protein CASSWAGGYEQYF.

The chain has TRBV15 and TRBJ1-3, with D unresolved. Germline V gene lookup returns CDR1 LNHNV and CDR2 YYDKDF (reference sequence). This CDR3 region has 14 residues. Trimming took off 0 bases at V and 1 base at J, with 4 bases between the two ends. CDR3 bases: TGTGCCACCAGCAGAGATAAATCTGGAAACACCATATATTTT. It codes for CATSRDKSGNTIYF.

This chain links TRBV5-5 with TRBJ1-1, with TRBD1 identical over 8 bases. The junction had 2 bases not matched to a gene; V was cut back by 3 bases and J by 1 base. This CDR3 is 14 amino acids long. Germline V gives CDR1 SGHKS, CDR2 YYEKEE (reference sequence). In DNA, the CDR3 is TGTGCCAGCAGCTATGGGACAGGGAACACTGAAGCTTTCTTT. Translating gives CASSYGTGNTEAFF. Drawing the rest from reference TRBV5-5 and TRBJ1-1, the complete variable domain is DAGVTQSPTHLIKTRGQQVTLRCSPISGHKSVSWYQQVLGQGPQFIFQYYEKEERGRGNFPDRFSARQFPNYSSELNVNALLLGDSALYLCASSYGTGNTEAFFGQGTRLTVV.

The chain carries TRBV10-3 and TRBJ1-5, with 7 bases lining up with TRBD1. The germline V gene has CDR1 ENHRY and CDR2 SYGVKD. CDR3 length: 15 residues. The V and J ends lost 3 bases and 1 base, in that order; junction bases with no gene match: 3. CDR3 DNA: TGTGCCATCAGTGAAAACAGGGGAAGCAATCAGCCCCAGCATTTT. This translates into CAISENRGSNQPQHF.

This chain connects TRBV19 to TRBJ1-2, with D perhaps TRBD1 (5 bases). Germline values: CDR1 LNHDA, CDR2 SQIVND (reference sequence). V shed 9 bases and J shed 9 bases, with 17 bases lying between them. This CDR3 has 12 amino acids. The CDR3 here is CASSQGFLSYTF. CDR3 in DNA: TGTGCCAGCTCCCAGGGTTTCTTGAGCTACACCTTC.

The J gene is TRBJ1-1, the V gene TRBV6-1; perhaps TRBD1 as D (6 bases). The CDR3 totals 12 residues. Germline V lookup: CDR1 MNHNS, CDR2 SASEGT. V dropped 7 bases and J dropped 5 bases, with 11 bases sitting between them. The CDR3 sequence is CASMRGATEAFF. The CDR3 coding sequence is TGTGCCAGCATGCGGGGGGCAACTGAAGCTTTCTTT.

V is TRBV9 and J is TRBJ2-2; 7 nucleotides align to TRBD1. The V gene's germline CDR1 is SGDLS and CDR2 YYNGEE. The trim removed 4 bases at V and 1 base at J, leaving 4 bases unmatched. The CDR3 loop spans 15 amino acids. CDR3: CASSPRQGNTGELFF. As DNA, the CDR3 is TGTGCCAGCAGCCCCCGACAGGGGAACACCGGGGAGCTGTTTTTT.

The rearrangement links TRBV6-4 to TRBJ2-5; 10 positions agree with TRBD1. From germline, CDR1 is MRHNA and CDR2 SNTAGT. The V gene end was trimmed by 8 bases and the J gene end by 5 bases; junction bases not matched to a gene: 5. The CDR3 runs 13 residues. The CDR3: CASSPGQGETQYF. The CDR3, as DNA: TGTGCCAGCTCACCGGGACAGGGGGAGACCCAGTACTTC.

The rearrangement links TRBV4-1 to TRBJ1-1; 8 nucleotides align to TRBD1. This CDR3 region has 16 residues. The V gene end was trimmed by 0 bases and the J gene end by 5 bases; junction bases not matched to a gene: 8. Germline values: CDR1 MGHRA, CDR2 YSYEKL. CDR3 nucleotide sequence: TGCGCCAGCAGCCAAGATCCCGGACAGGGTGATACTGAAGCTTTCTTT. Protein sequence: CASSQDPGQGDTEAFF.

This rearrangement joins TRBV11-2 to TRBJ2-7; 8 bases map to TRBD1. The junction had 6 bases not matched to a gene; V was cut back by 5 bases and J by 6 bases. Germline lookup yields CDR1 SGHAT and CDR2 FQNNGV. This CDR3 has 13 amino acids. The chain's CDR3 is CASSQDRDGEQYF. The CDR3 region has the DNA TGTGCCAGCAGCCAGGACAGGGACGGCGAGCAGTACTTC.

The CDR3 nucleotides are TGTGCCAGCAGTATCTCCAGCACAGATACGCAGTATTTT. This gives the protein CASSISSTDTQYF. The V and J genes are TRBV5-5 and TRBJ2-3, with D uncertain. Germline loops: CDR1 SGHKS, CDR2 YYEKEE (reference sequence). Trimming cost V 5 bases and J 0 bases, with 7 bases left between them. This CDR3 is 13 amino acids long. The whole variable domain, filled in from reference TRBV5-5 and TRBJ2-3, reads DAGVTQSPTHLIKTRGQQVTLRCSPISGHKSVSWYQQVLGQGPQFIFQYYEKEERGRGNFPDRFSARQFPNYSSELNVNALLLGDSALYLCASSISSTDTQYFGPGTRLTVL.

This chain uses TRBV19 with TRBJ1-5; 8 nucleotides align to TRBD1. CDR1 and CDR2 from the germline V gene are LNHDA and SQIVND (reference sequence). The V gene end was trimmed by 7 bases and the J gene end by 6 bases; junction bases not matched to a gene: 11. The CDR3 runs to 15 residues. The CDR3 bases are TGTGCCAGTAACGCGGACAGGGAAGGCGCTCAGCCCCAGCATTTT. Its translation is CASNADREGAQPQHF.

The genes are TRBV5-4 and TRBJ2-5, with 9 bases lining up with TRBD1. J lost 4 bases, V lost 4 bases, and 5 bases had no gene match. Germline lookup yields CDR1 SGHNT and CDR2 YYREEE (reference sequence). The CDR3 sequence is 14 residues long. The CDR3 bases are TGTGCCAGCAGCCTAAAGACAGGGGGAGAGACCCAGTACTTC. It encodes CASSLKTGGETQYF.

CDR3 protein: CASSLVQGADGYTF. In DNA form, the CDR3 reads TGCGCCAGCAGCTTGGTACAGGGAGCGGATGGCTACACCTTC. The V call is TRBV5-1, the J call TRBJ1-2; perhaps TRBD1 as D (6 bases). The V and J ends lost 0 bases and 6 bases respectively, with 12 bases between them. Germline CDR1 reads SGHRS; CDR2 reads YFSETQ. The CDR3 is 14 residues long.

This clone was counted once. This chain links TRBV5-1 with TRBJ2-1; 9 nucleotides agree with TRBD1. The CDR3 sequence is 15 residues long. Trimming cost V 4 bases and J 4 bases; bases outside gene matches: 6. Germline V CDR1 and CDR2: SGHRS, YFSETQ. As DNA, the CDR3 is TGCGCCAGCAGCCAGGGGACAGGGTGGTACAATGAGCAGTTCTTC. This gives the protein CASSQGTGWYNEQFF.

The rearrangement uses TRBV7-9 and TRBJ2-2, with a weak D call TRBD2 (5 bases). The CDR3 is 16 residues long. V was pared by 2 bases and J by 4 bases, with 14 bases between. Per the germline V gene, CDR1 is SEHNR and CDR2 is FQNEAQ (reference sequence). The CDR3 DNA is TGTGCCAGCAGCTTATCTCGCAGAGGGCTCACCGGGGAGCTGTTTTTT. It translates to CASSLSRRGLTGELFF. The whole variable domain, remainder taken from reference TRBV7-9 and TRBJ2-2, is DTGVSQNPRHKITKRGQNVTFRCDPISEHNRLYWYRQTLGQGPEFLTYFQNEAQLEKSRLLSDRFSAERPKGSFSTLEIQRTEQGDSAMYLCASSLSRRGLTGELFFGEGSRLTVL.

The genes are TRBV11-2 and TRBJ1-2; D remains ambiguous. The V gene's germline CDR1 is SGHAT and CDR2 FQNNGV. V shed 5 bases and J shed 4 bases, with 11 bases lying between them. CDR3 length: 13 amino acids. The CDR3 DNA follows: TGTGCCAGCAGCACCCAAGGGAGCTATGGCTACACCTTC. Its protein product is CASSTQGSYGYTF.

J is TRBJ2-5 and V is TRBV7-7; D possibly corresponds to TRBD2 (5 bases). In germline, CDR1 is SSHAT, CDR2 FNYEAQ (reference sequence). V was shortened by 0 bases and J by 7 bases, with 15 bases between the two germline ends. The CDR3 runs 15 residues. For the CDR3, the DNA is TGTGCCAGCAGCTTAGCGCCAGGCTTGGGGAGGACCCAGTACTTC. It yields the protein CASSLAPGLGRTQYF.

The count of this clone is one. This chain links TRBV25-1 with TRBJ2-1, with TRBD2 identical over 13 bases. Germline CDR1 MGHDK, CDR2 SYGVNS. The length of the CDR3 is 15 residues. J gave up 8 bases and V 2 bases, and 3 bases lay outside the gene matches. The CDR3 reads CASSETSGGAYEQFF. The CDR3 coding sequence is TGTGCCAGCAGTGAAACTAGCGGGGGGGCTTATGAGCAGTTCTTC.

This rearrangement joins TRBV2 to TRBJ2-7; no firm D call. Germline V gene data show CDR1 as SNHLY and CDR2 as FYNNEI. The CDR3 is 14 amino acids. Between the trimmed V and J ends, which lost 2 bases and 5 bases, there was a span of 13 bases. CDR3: CASSETSLEDEQYF. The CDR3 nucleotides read TGTGCCAGCAGTGAAACCTCCCTCGAGGACGAGCAGTACTTC.